This T cell receptor (beta chain) was observed in a study of T cell repertoires in cytomegalovirus infection. The CDR3 totals 13 residues. The J segment lost 9 bases and the V segment lost 5 bases, leaving 5 bases of the junction unmatched. This clonotype was detected many times. MiXCR, run by TCRdb on the reads, gives a single entry per CDR3 protein. The table records about 190,000 distinct CDR3 sequences, 8% to 10% of them present only once. Input material: PBMCs. The chain links TRBV12-3 or TRBV12-4 to TRBJ1-2, with 11 bases that match TRBD1. This TCR derives from a human donor in good health (CMV status not recorded). Some clones in this sample may be carry-over from other donors' samples. This CDR3 is CASSRDRGISYTF. The CDR3 region has the DNA TGTGCCAGCAGTCGGGACAGGGGGATAAGCTACACCTTC.